This T cell receptor (beta chain) was recovered during a study of PD-L1 blockade in urothelial cancer. Across the study: Analysis of blood occurred 3 weeks (second dose) and 6 weeks after treatment start.

Time point indicated: peripheral blood 6 weeks after treatment start. This clone was found once. This table comes from immunoSEQ multiplex PCR, and its TCRdb copy is limited to in-frame clones, with some not included. The sample lists 45,000 to 50,000 clones, 80% to 90% occurring once. In germline, CDR1 is MDHEN, CDR2 SYDVKM. The V gene lost 3 bases and the J gene lost 3 bases, with 14 bases spanning the gap. The CDR3 totals 15 residues. The V and J genes are TRBV28 and TRBJ2-5; D is possibly TRBD2 (6 bases). This clonotype was obtained from a man in his 70s with urothelial cancer. The sequencing used PBMCs, collected around atezolizumab (anti-PD-L1) treatment. For the CDR3, the DNA is TGTGCCAGCAGTTTTCATAGCGGAGCTAAAGAGACCCAGTACTTC. Residues: CASSFHSGAKETQYF.